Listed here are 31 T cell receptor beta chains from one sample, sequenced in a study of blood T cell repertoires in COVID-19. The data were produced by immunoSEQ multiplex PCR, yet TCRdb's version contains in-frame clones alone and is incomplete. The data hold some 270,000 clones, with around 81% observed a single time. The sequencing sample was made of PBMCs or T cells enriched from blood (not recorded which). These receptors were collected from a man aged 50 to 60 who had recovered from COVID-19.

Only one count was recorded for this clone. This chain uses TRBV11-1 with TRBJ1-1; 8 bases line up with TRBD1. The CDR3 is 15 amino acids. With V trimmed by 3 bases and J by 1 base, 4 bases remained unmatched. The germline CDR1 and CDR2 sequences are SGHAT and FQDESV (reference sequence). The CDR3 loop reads CASSLAGQGNTEAFF. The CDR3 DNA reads TGTGCCAGCAGCTTGGCTGGACAGGGGAACACTGAAGCTTTCTTT.

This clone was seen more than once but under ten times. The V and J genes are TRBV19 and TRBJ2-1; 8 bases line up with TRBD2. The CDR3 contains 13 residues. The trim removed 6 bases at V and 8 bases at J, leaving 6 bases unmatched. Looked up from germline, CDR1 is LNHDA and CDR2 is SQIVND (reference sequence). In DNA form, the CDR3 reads TGTGCCAGTAGGCCAGCGGGAGAGGATGAGCAGTTCTTC. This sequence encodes CASRPAGEDEQFF.

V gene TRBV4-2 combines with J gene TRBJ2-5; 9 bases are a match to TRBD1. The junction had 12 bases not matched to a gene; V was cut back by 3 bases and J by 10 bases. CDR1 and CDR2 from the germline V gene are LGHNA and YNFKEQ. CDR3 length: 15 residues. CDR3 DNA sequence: TGTGCCAGCAGCCACCCGGGACAGGGAAGGGGGGACCAGTACTTC. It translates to CASSHPGQGRGDQYF.

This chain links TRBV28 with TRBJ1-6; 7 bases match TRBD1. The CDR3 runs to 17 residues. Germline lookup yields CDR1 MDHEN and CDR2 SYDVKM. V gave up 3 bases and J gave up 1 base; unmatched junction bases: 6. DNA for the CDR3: TGTGCCAGCAGTTTTTCCCAGGGGGGTTCCTATAATTCACCCCTCCACTTT. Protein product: CASSFSQGGSYNSPLHF.

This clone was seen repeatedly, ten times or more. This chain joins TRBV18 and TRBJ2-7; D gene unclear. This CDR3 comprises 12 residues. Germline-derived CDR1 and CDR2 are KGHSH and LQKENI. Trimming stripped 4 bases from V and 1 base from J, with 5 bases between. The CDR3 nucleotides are TGTGCCAGCTCACGGGCATCCTACGAGCAGTACTTC. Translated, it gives CASSRASYEQYF.

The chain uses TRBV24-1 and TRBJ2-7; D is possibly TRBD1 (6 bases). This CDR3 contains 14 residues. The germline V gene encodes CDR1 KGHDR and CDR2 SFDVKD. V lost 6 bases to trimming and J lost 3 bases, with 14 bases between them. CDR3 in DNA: TGTGCCACCAGTCACTTCTTGGACAGCTACGAGCAGTACTTC. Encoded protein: CATSHFLDSYEQYF.

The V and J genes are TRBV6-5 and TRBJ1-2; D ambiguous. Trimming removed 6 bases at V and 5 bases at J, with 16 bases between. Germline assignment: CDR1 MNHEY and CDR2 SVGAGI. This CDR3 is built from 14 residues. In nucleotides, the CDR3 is TGTGCCAGCAGCCCCTCGGCACAGAATTATGGCTACACCTTC. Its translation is CASSPSAQNYGYTF.

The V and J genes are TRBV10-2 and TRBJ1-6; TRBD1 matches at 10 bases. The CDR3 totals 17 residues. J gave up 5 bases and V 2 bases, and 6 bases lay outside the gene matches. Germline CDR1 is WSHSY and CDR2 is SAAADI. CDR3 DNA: TGCGCCAGCAGTGAGAGGGACAGGGGTGTGGATAATTCACCCCTCCACTTT. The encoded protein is CASSERDRGVDNSPLHF.

CDR3 in DNA: TGCGCCAGCAGCTCGGCAGATACGCAGTATTTT. Translated: CASSSADTQYF. The rearrangement uses TRBV5-1 and TRBJ2-3; no reliable D call. Trimming took 3 bases from V and 4 from J, leaving 3 bases between them. The CDR3 sequence is 11 residues long. The V gene's germline CDR1 is SGHRS and CDR2 YFSETQ.

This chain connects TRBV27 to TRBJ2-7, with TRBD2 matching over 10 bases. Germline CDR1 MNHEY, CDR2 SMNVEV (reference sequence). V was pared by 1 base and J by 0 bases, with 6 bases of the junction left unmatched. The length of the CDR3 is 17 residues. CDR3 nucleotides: TGTGCCAGCAGTTTATTAGCGGGAGGTCCGAGCTCCTACGAGCAGTACTTC. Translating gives CASSLLAGGPSSYEQYF.

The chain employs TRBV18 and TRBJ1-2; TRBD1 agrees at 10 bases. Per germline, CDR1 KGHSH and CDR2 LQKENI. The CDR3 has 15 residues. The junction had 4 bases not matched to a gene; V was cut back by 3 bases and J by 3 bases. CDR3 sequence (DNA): TGTGCCAGCTCACCCGGGACAGGGGCCTACTATGGCTACACCTTC. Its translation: CASSPGTGAYYGYTF.

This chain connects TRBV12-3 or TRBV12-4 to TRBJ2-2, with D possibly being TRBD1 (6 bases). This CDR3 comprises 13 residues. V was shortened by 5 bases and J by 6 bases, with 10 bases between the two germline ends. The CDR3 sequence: CASSPRQAGELFF. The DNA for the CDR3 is TGTGCCAGCAGTCCAAGACAGGCCGGGGAGCTGTTTTTT.

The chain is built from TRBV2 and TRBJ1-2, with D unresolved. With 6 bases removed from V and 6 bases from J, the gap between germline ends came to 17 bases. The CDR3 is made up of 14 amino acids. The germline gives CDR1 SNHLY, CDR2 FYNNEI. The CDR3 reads CASSLEAVRDGYTF. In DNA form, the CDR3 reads TGTGCCAGCAGCCTTGAGGCCGTACGGGATGGCTACACCTTC.

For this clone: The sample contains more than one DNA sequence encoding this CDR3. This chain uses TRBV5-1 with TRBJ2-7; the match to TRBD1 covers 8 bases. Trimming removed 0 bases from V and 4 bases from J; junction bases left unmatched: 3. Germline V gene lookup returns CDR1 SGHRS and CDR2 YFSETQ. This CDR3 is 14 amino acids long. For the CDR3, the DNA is TGCGCCAGCAGCTTGGGCACAGGGGGATACGAGCAGTACTTC. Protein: CASSLGTGGYEQYF.

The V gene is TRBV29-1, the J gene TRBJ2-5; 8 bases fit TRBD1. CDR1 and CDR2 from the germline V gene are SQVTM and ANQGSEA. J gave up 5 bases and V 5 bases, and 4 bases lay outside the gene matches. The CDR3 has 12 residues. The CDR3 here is CSVSGQGETQYF. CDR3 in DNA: TGCAGCGTTTCCGGACAGGGCGAGACCCAGTACTTC.

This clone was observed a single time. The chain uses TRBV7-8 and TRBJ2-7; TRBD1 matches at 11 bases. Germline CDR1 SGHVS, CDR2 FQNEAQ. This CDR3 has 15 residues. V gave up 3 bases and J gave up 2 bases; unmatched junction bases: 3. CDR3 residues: CASSLQGQGAYEQYF. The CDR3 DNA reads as TGTGCCAGCAGCTTGCAGGGACAGGGGGCCTACGAGCAGTACTTC.

CDR3 sequence: CASSSRETDTQYF. The CDR3 DNA sequence: TGCGCCAGCAGCTCTCGGGAGACAGATACGCAGTATTTT. The rearrangement joins TRBV5-1 to TRBJ2-3, with D perhaps TRBD2 (6 bases). The CDR3 is 13 amino acids. The V gene lost 3 bases and the J gene lost 3 bases, with 8 bases spanning the gap. CDR1 is SGHRS, CDR2 YFSETQ, per germline. Supplemented by reference TRBV5-1 and TRBJ2-3, the full variable domain reads KAGVTQTPRYLIKTRGQQVTLSCSPISGHRSVSWYQQTPGQGLQFLFEYFSETQRNKGNFPGRFSGRQFSNSRSEMNVSTLELGDSALYLCASSSRETDTQYFGPGTRLTVL.

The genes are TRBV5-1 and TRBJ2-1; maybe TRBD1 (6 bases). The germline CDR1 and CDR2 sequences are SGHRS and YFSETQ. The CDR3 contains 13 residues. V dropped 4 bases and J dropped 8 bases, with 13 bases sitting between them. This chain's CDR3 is CASSPGDRYEQFF. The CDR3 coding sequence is TGCGCCAGCAGCCCCGGCGACAGGTATGAGCAGTTCTTC. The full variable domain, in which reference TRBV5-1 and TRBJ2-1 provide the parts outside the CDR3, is KAGVTQTPRYLIKTRGQQVTLSCSPISGHRSVSWYQQTPGQGLQFLFEYFSETQRNKGNFPGRFSGRQFSNSRSEMNVSTLELGDSALYLCASSPGDRYEQFFGPGTRLTVL.

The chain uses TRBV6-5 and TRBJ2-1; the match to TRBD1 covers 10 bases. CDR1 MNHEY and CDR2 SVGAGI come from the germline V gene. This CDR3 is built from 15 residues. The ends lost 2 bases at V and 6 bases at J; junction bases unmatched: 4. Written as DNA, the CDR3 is TGTGCCAGCAGTTACAGGACAGGGGGGGGCAATGAGCAGTTCTTC. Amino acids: CASSYRTGGGNEQFF.

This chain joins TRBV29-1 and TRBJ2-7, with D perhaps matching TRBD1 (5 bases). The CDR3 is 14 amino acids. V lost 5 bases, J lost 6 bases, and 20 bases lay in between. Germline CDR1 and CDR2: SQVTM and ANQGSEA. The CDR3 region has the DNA TGCAGCGTTCTCGACAGTGGCGAGTCCGGCGAGCAGTACTTC. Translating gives CSVLDSGESGEQYF.

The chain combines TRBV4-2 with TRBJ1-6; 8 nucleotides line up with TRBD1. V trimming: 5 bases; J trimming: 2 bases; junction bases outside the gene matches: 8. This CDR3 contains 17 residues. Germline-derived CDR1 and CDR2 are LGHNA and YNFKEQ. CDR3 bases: TGTGCCAGCAGCTCCCCAGGGGGCGGCGCCTATAATTCACCCCTCCACTTT. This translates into CASSSPGGGAYNSPLHF.

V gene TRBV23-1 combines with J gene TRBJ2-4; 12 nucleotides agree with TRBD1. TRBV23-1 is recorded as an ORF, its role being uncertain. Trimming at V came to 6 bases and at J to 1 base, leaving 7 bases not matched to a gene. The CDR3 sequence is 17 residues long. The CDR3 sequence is CASSRDRGRRAKNIQYF. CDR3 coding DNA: TGCGCCAGCAGCCGGGACAGGGGGCGCCGGGCCAAAAACATTCAGTACTTC.

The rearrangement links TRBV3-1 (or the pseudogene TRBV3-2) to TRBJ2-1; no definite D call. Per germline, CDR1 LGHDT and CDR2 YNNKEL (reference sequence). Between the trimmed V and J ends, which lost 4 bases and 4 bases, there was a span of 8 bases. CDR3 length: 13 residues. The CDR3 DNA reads TGTGCCAGCAGCCTTTACATTTACAATGAGCAGTTCTTC. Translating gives CASSLYIYNEQFF.

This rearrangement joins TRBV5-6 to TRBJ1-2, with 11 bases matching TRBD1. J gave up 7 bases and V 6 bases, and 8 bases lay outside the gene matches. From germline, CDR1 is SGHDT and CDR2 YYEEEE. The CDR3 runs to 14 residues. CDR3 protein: CASIVGTGGRGYTF. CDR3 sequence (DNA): TGTGCCAGCATCGTTGGGACAGGGGGTCGTGGCTACACCTTC. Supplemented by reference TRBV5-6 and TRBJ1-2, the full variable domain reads DAGVTQSPTHLIKTRGQQVTLRCSPKSGHDTVSWYQQALGQGPQFIFQYYEEEERQRGNFPDRFSGHQFPNYSSELNVNALLLGDSALYLCASIVGTGGRGYTFGSGTRLTVV.

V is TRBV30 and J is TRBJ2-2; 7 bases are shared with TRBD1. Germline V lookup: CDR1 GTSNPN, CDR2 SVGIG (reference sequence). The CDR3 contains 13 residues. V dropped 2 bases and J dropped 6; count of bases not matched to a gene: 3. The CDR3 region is CAWSQRGPGELFF. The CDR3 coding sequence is TGTGCCTGGAGTCAAAGGGGGCCCGGGGAGCTGTTTTTT.

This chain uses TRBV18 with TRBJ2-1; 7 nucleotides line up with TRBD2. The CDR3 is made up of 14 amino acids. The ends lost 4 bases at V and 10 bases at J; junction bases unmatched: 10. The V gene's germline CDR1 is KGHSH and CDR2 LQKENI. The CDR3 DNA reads TGTGCCAGCTCACGGAACGCGGGAGAAAGCGAGCAGTTCTTC. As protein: CASSRNAGESEQFF.

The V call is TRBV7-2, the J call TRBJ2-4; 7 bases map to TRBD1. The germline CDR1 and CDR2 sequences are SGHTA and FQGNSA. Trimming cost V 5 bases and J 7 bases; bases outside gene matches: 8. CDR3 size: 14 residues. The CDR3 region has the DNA TGTGCCAGCAGCCAGAGAAGCAGGGGGAACATTCAGTACTTC. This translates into CASSQRSRGNIQYF.

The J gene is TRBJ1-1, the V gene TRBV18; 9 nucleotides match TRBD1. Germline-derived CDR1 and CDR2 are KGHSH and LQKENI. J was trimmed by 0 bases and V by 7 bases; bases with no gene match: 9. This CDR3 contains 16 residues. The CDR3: CASLLQGALMNTEAFF. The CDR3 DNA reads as TGTGCCAGCTTACTACAGGGGGCCCTCATGAACACTGAAGCTTTCTTT.

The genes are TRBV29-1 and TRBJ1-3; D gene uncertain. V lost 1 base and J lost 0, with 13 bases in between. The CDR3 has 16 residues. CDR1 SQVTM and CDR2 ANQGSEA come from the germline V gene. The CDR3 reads CSVEGDGLHSGNTIYF. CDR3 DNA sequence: TGCAGCGTTGAAGGGGATGGACTACACTCTGGAAACACCATATATTTT.

The CDR3 region is CASSPSGGIYNEQFF. The CDR3 DNA follows: TGTGCCAGCTCACCCTCCGGGGGGATCTACAATGAGCAGTTCTTC. The chain joins TRBV18 to TRBJ2-1, with 7 bases identical to TRBD2. The V and J ends lost 3 bases and 3 bases, in that order; junction bases with no gene match: 5. Germline assignment: CDR1 KGHSH and CDR2 LQKENI. The CDR3 sequence is 15 residues long.

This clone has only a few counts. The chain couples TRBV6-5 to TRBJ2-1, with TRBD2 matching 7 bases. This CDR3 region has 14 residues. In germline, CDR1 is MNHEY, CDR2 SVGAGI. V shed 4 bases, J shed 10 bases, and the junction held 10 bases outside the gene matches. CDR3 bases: TGTGCCAGCAGTTGGTACGCGGGGCGGGGGGAGCAGTTCTTC. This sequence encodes CASSWYAGRGEQFF.